The present T cell receptor (beta chain) was sequenced within a study of T cell changes during pregnancy in multiple sclerosis. Libraries were prepared by immunoSEQ multiplex PCR; TCRdb keeps only in-frame clonotypes and omits some of them. Altogether 38,000 or so clones are present, 80% to 95% being singletons, with the ten largest covering about 0.4%. This clone was seen more than once but under ten times. Germline-derived CDR1 and CDR2 are SNHLY and FYNNEI. The CDR3 loop spans 14 amino acids. Deletions cut 0 bases from V and 9 bases from J, with 12 bases between. V usage is TRBV2 and J usage is TRBJ2-1; tentative D call: TRBD2 (7 bases). Sequencing was performed on CD4+ T cells from peripheral blood mononuclear cells, taken in the third trimester of pregnancy. The sequence was collected from a female donor with multiple sclerosis, enrolled in a pregnancy study. The CDR3 region is CASSEAGGQVEQFF. The DNA of the CDR3 is TGTGCCAGCAGTGAAGCGGGGGGGCAGGTTGAGCAGTTCTTC.